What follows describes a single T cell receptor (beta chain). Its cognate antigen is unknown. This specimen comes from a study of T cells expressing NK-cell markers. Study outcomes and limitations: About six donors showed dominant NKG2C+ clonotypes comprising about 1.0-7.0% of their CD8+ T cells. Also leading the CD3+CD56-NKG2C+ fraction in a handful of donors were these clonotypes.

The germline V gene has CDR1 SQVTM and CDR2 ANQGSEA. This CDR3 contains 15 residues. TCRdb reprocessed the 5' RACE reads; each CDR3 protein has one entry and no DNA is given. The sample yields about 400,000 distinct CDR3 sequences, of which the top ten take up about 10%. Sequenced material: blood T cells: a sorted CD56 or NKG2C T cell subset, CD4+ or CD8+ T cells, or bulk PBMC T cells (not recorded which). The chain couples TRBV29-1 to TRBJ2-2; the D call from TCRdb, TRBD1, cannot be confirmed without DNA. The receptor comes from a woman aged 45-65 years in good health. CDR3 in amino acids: CSVVGQGAITGELFF.